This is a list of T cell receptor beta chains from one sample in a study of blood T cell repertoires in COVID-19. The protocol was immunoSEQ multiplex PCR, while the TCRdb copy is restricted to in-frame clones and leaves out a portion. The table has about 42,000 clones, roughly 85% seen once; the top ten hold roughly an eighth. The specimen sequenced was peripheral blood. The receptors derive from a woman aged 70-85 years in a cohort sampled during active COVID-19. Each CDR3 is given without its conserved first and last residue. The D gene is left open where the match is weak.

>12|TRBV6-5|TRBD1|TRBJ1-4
ASSPGTGREKLF
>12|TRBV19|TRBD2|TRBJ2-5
ATGLAGVGETQY
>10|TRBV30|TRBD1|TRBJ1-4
AWSGNRGQLF
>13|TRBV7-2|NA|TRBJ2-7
ASRISERETYEQY
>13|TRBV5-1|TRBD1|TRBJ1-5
ASPPSRDRNQPQH
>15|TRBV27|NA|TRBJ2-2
ASSLHAGPLEAGELF
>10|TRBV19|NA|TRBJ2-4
ASSIIKNIQY
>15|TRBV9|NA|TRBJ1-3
ASSPSGQGTPGNTIY
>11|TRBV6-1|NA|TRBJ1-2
ASSEWGGYGYT
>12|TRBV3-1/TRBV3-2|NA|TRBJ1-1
ASSQPQGNTEAF
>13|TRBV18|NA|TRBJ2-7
ASSLKTGGGPEQY
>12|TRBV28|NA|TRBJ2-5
ASSPPRKGQTQY
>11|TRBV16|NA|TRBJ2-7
ASSPSMGQRAS
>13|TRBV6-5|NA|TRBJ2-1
ASSYDYRIDNEQF
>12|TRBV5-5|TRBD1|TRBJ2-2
ASSRDREAGELF
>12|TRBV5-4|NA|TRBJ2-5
ASSAGPIQETQY
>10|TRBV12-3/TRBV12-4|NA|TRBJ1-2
ASSSRGGGYT
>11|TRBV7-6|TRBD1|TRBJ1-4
ASRIGQGEELF
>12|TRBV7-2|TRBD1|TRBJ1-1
ASSLSLTGGEAF
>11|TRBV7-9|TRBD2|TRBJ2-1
ASSDSGYNEQF
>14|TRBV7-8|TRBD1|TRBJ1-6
ASSARQGARDSPLH
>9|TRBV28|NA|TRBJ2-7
ASSFTYEQY